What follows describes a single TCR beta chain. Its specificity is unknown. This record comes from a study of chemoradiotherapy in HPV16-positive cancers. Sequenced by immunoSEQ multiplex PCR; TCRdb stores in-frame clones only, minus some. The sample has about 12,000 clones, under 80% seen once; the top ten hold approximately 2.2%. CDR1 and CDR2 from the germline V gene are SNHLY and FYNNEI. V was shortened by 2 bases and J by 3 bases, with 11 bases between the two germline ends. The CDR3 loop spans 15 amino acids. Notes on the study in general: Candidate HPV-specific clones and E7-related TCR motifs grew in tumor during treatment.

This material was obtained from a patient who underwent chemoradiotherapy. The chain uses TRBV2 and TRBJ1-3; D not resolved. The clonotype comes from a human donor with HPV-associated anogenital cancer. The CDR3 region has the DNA TGTGCCAGCAGTGAATGGGGAATTGGTGGAAACACCATATATTTT. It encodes CASSEWGIGGNTIYF.